A few counts support the clone carrying this T cell receptor (beta chain). As yet, its antigen is unknown. TCRdb itself ran the 5' RACE reads through MiXCR, one entry per CDR3 protein. This table holds fewer than 500,000 distinct CDR3 sequences, around 27% found once. This specimen belongs to a study of T-cell memory formation after mild COVID-19. Study context: TCR clusters were mostly donor specific. Overall study results and limits: Clones that contracted clustered mainly in CM and EM if CD4+ and in EMRA if CD8+.

CDR1 is MNHEY, CDR2 SMNVEV, per germline (reference sequence). The CDR3 has 15 amino acids. V was cut by 3 bases and J by 0 bases, with 8 bases left in between. The chain links TRBV27 to TRBJ2-2; D not resolved. This receptor was obtained from an adult woman who had mild COVID-19 (a few samples of this study predate the infection). Cell type and time point are not known. The sequenced material came from PBMCs or a T cell subset sorted from them (not recorded which). The CDR3 DNA sequence: TGTGCCAGCAGTTTTCGCCCACCGAACACCGGGGAGCTGTTTTTT. It translates to CASSFRPPNTGELFF.